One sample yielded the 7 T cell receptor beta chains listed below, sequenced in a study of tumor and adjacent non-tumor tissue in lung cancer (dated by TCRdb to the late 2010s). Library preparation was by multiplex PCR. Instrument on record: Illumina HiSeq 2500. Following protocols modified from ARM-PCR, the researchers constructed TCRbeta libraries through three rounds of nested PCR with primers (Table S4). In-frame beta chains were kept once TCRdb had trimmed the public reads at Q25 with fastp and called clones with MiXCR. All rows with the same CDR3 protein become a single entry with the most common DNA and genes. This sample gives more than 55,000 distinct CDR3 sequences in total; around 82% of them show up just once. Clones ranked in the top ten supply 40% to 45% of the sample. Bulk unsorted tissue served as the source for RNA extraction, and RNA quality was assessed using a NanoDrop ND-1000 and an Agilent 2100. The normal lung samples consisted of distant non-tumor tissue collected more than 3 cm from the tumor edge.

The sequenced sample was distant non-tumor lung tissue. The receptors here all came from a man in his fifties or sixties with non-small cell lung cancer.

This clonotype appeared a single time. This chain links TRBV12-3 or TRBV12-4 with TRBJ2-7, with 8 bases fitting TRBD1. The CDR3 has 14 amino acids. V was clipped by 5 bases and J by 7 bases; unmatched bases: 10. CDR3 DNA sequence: TGTGCCAGCAGTCGAGGACAGGGTCGCTTAGAGCAGTACTTC. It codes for CASSRGQGRLEQYF.

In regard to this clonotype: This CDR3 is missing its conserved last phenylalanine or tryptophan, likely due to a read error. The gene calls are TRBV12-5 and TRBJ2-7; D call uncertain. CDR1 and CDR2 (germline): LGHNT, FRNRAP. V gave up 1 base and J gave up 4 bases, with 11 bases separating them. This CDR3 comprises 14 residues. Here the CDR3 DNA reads TGTGCTAGTGGTTTGGCCCGTGATAGTTACGAGCAGTACCTC. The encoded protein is CASGLARDSYEQYL.

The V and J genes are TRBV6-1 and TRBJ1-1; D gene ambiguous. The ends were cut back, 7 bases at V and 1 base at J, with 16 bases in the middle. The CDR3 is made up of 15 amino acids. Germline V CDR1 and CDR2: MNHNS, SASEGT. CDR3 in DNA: TGTGCCAGCATCCCTTCGCGGTTGTCGAACACTGAAGCTTTCTTT. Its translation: CASIPSRLSNTEAFF.

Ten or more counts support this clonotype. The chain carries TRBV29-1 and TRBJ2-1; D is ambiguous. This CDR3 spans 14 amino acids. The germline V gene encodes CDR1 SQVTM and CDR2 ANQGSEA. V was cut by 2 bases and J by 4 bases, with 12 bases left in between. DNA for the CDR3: TGCAGCGTTGAAAATCCCGAAAGGTACAATGAGCAGTTCTTC. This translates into CSVENPERYNEQFF.

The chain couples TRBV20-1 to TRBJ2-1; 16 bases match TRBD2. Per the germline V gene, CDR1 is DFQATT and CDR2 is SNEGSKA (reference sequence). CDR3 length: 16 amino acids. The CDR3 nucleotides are TGCAGCTGGGACGGCTGGGGACTAGCGGGAGGGAATGAGCAGTTCTTC. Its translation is CSWDGWGLAGGNEQFF.

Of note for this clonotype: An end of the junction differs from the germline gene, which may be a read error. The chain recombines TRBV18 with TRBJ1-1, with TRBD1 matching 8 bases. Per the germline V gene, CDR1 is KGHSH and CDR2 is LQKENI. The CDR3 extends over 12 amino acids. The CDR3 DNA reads TGTGCCAGCTCACAGGACAGGGTTGAACCTTTCTTT. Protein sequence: CASSQDRVEPFF.

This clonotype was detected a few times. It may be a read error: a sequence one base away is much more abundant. The CDR3 DNA is TGTGCCAGCAGCATAAACAGTGGTGAGGGCTATGGCTACACCTTC. Translated, it gives CASSINSGEGYGYTF. The V call is TRBV11-2, the J call TRBJ1-2; no clear D. The germline V gene has CDR1 SGHAT and CDR2 FQNNGV. V was trimmed by 5 bases and J by 4 bases, leaving 17 bases between them. The CDR3 has 15 amino acids.